This TCR beta chain comes out of a study of T cell responses to AZD1222 COVID-19 vaccine. Regarding the study as a whole: Close to half of spike-specific TCRs reportedly recognize unmutated variant regions. The sample set comprised mostly white British donors with more females, and clonal diversity was possibly underestimated. There were repertoire samples only from the period after the peak T cell response.

The CDR3 loop spans 12 amino acids. Germline loops: CDR1 SQVTM, CDR2 ANQGSEA. With 7 bases removed from V and 4 bases from J, the gap between germline ends came to 13 bases. In the case of this clone: Its specificity is unknown.

Repertoires were generated with immunoSEQ multiplex PCR, while TCRdb's copy carries only in-frame clones and drops some. This table has more than 90,000 clones, less than 85% appearing once. The input for sequencing was peripheral blood, taken 28 days after the second AZD1222 dose. The TCR sequence derives from an adult who received the AZD1222 COVID-19 vaccine. The chain recombines TRBV29-1 with TRBJ1-2; D uncertain. The CDR3 nucleotides are TGCAGCGCAGGCGGGTCCTTCTATGGCTACACCTTC. Protein product: CSAGGSFYGYTF.